These 9 T cell receptor beta chains were sequenced from one sample in a study of human CD4 T cells and Enterobacteriaceae. Assay used: immunoSEQ multiplex PCR; TCRdb lists only in-frame clones, some missing. The sample records some 29,000 clones, approximately 82% being singletons. Memory CD4+ T cells were sorted as all CD4+ cells except CD45RA+CCR7+CD95- naive cells, over 95% pure. Sequencing was performed on memory CD4+ T cells from blood. The receptors derive from a human donor in good health.

This chain uses TRBV7-3 with TRBJ2-1; TRBD2 matches 8 bases. Germline V lookup: CDR1 SGHTA, CDR2 FQGTGA. V shed 2 bases, J shed 2 bases, and the junction held 8 bases outside the gene matches. The CDR3 consists of 17 residues. The CDR3 is CASSLGATSGAYNEQFF. The DNA for the CDR3 is TGTGCCAGCAGCTTAGGGGCAACTAGCGGAGCCTACAATGAGCAGTTCTTC.

This clone was observed a few times. The chain uses TRBV5-1 and TRBJ2-7; 7 bases are shared with TRBD2. The CDR3 covers 19 residues. After removal of 2 bases from V and 3 bases from J, the junction contained 20 bases not matched to a gene. Germline loops: CDR1 SGHRS, CDR2 YFSETQ. CDR3 DNA: TGCGCCAGCAGCTTTGTGGGGCTAGCGGATCCCGGGAAGTACTACGAGCAGTACTTC. It encodes CASSFVGLADPGKYYEQYF.

For the CDR3, the DNA is TGTGCCAGCAGCTTAGGTGGTAATTCACCCCTCCACTTT. Translating it yields CASSLGGNSPLHF. The chain recombines TRBV11-3 with TRBJ1-6; no reliable D call. CDR1 is SGHNT and CDR2 is YENEEA in the germline V gene. The CDR3 sequence is 13 residues long. V was shortened by 1 base and J by 6 bases, with 4 bases between the two germline ends. The entire variable domain, with the rest obtained from reference TRBV11-3 and TRBJ1-6, is as follows: EAGVVQSPRYKIIEKKQPVAFWCNPISGHNTLYWYLQNLGQGPELLIRYENEEAVDDSQLPKDRFSAERLKGVDSTLKIQPAELGDSAVYLCASSLGGNSPLHFGNGTRLTVT.

The chain employs TRBV6-5 and TRBJ1-4; 9 nucleotides align to TRBD1. Losses at the gene ends were 7 bases for V and 8 bases for J; bases not matched to a gene: 8. The CDR3 runs to 14 residues. From germline, CDR1 is MNHEY and CDR2 SVGAGI. As DNA, the CDR3 is TGTGCCAGCAAGTCACAGGGGGCAGGGGAAAAACTGTTTTTT. Translating it yields CASKSQGAGEKLFF.

The chain has TRBV6-1 and TRBJ1-5; TRBD1 aligns across 9 bases. Unmatched junction bases numbered 8, after V lost 4 bases and J lost 7 bases. From germline, CDR1 is MNHNS and CDR2 SASEGT. The CDR3 extends over 15 amino acids. The DNA of the CDR3 is TGTGCCAGCAGTGCCCTGACAGGGGGGTACCAGCCCCAGCATTTT. This translates into CASSALTGGYQPQHF.

The rearrangement uses TRBV11-2 and TRBJ1-4; 7 bases fit TRBD1. This CDR3 has 15 residues. V trimming: 5 bases; J trimming: 7 bases; junction bases outside the gene matches: 10. The germline V gene encodes CDR1 SGHAT and CDR2 FQNNGV. The CDR3 sequence is CASSLSGGQVEKLFF. CDR3 DNA sequence: TGTGCCAGCAGCCTCTCAGGGGGGCAGGTTGAAAAACTGTTTTTT.

The chain links TRBV7-2 to TRBJ2-7, with 10 bases aligning to TRBD2. This CDR3 contains 17 residues. Germline V CDR1 and CDR2: SGHTA, FQGNSA. After removal of 2 bases from V and 1 base from J, the junction contained 8 bases not matched to a gene. The CDR3 DNA follows: TGTGCCAGCAGCTTAATTGGGTGGACTAGCGGATCCTACGAGCAGTACTTC. Its protein product is CASSLIGWTSGSYEQYF.

This rearrangement joins TRBV5-1 to TRBJ1-2; D may be TRBD1 (6 bases). V was cut by 0 bases and J by 8 bases, with 11 bases left in between. Germline CDR1 reads SGHRS; CDR2 reads YFSETQ. The CDR3 runs 13 residues. Written as DNA, the CDR3 is TGCGCCAGCAGCTTGGGTCGGCAGGGGGGCTACACCTTC. Protein: CASSLGRQGGYTF.

V usage is TRBV11-2 and J usage is TRBJ2-2; no definite D call. Trimming took off 1 base at V and 5 bases at J, with 8 bases between the two ends. CDR1 SGHAT and CDR2 FQNNGV come from the germline V gene. The CDR3 has 14 residues. CDR3 DNA sequence: TGTGCCAGCAGCTTAGCCAGGCAAACCGGGGAGCTGTTTTTT. Residues: CASSLARQTGELFF.